The sequence of this T cell receptor beta chain was determined in a study of shared clonotypes between healthy human individuals. Whole-study results and caveats: Only blood was sampled, and tissue TCR repertoires likely differ from blood ones. Larger estimated richness was generally seen in naive subsets than in memory subsets.

Nashville, Tennessee was home to all donors, who were Caucasian adults. Germline CDR1 and CDR2: SEHNR and FQNEAQ (reference sequence). Trimming removed 8 bases from V and 0 bases from J, with 20 bases in between. The length of the CDR3 is 17 residues. Worth noting for this clone: Antigen specificity is unknown.

Sequencing was performed with immunoSEQ multiplex PCR; in TCRdb, only in-frame clones are kept and a portion is missing. The sample records roughly 530,000 clones, 90% to 96% being singletons. The receptor comes from a woman aged 25 to 39 in good health. The sequenced sample consisted of naive CD4+ T cells sorted from blood. The subset is: CD45RA+ positively selected. The genes are TRBV7-9 and TRBJ2-1; D is undetermined. The CDR3 DNA reads TGTGCCAGCCCCGAAGGGTACGAACAGATCTCCTACAATGAGCAGTTCTTC. This sequence encodes CASPEGYEQISYNEQFF.